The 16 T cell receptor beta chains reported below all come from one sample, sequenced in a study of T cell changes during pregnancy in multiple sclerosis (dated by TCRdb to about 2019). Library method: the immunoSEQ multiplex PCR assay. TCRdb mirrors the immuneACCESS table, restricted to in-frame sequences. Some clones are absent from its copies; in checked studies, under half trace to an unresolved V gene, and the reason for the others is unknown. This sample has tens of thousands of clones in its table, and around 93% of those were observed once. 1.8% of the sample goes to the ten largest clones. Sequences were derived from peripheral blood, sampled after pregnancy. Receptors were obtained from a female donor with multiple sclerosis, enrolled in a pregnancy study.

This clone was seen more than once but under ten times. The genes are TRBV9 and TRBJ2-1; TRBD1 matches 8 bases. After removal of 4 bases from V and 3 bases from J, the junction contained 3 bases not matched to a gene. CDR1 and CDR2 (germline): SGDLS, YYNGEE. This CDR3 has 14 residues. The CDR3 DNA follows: TGTGCCAGCAGCTCCGGGACAGGCTACAATGAGCAGTTCTTC. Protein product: CASSSGTGYNEQFF.

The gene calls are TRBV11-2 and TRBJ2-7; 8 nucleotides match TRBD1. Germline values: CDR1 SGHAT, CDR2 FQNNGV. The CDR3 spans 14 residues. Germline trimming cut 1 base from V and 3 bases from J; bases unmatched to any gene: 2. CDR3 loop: CASSLGQGNYEQYF. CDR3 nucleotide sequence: TGTGCCAGCAGCTTAGGACAGGGGAACTACGAGCAGTACTTC.

The CDR3 bases are TGTGCCAGCAGCACTGGACAGGGGGGAACTGAAGCTTTCTTT. Encoded protein: CASSTGQGGTEAFF. The chain recombines TRBV7-6 with TRBJ1-1; TRBD1 matches at 10 bases. Trimming removed 5 bases from V and 5 bases from J; junction bases left unmatched: 5. This CDR3 has 14 residues. Per the germline V gene, CDR1 is SGHVS and CDR2 is FNYEAQ.

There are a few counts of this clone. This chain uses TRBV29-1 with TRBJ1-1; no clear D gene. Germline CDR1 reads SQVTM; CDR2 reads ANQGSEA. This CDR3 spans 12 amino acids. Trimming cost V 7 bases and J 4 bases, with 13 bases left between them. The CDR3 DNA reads TGCAGCGCCATAGATGGTGGCACTGAAGCTTTCTTT. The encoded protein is CSAIDGGTEAFF. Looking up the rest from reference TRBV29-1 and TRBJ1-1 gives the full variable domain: SAVISQKPSRDICQRGTSLTIQCQVDSQVTMMFWYRQQPGQSLTLIATANQGSEATYESGFVIDKFPISRPNLTFSTLTVSNMSPEDSSIYLCSAIDGGTEAFFGQGTRLTVV.

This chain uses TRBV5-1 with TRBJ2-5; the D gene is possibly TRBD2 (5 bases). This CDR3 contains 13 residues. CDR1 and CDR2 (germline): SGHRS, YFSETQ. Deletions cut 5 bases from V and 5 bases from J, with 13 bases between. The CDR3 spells CASRSPGGETQYF. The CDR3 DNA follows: TGCGCCAGCAGGAGTCCCGGCGGGGAGACCCAGTACTTC.

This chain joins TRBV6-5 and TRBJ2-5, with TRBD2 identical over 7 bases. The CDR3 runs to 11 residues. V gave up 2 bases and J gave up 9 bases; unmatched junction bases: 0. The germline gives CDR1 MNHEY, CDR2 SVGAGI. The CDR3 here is CASSYGGAQYF. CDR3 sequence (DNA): TGTGCCAGCAGTTACGGGGGGGCCCAGTACTTC.

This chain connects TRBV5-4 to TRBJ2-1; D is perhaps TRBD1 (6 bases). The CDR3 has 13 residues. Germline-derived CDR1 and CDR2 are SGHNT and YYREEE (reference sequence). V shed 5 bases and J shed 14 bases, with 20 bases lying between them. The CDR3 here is CASRDDPQGTEFF. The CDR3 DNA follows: TGTGCCAGCAGAGACGATCCCCAGGGGACGGAGTTCTTC.

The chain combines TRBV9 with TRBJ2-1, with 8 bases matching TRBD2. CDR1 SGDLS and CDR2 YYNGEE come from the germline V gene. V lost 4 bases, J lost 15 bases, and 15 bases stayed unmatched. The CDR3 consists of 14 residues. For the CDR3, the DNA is TGTGCCAGCAGCCCCTCAGGGCTAGCGGGCCCGCCGTTCTTC. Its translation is CASSPSGLAGPPFF.

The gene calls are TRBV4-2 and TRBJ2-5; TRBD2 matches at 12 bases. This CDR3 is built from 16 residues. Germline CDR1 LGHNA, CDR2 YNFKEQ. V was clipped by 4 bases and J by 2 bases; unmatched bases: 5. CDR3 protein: CASSPRLAGEQETQYF. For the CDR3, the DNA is TGTGCCAGCAGCCCTAGACTAGCGGGAGAACAAGAGACCCAGTACTTC.

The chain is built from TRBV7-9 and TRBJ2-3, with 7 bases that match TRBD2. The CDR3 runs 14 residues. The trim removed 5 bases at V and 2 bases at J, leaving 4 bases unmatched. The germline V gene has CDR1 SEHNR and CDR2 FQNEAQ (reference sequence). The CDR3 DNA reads TGTGCCAGCAGCCAAGCGGGAAACACAGATACGCAGTATTTT. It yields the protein CASSQAGNTDTQYF.

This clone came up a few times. The DNA of the CDR3 is TGTGCCAGCAGCGCAAAGGCAAGCGCACAAGAGACCCAGTACTTC. Its translation: CASSAKASAQETQYF. V is TRBV27 and J is TRBJ2-5; D not resolved. CDR1 is MNHEY and CDR2 is SMNVEV in the germline V gene (reference sequence). V lost 6 bases, J lost 2 bases, and 16 bases lay in between. The CDR3 is 15 amino acids.

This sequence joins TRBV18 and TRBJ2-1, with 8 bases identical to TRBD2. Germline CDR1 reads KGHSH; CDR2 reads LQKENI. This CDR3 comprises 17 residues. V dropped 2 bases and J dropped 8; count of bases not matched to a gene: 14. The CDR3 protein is CASSPGETGGPWDEQFF. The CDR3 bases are TGTGCCAGCTCACCAGGGGAGACGGGAGGGCCATGGGATGAGCAGTTCTTC.

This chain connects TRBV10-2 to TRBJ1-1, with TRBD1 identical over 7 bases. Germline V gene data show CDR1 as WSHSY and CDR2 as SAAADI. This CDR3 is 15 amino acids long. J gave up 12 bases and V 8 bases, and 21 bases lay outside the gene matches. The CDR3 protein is CASQHDRDITGQPFF. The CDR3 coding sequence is TGCGCCAGCCAGCACGACAGGGACATAACTGGCCAACCTTTCTTT.

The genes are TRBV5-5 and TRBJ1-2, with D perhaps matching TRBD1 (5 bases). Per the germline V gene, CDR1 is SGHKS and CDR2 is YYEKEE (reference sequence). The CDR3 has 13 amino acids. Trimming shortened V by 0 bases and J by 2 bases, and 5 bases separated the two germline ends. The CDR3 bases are TGTGCCAGCAGCTTGGAGGGGAACTATGGCTACACCTTC. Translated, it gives CASSLEGNYGYTF.

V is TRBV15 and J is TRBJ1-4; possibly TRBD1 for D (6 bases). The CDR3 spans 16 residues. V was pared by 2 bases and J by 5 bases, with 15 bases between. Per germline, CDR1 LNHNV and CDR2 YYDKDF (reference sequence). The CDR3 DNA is TGTGCCACCAGCAGAAGCCAGGGGAAGGCGAATGAAAAACTGTTTTTT. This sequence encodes CATSRSQGKANEKLFF.

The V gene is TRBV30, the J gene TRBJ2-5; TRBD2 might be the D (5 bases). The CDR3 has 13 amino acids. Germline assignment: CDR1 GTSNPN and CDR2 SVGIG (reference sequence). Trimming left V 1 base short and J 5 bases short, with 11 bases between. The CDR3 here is CAWSAGIRETQYF. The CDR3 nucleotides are TGTGCCTGGAGTGCGGGAATTAGGGAGACCCAGTACTTC.